The 30 T cell receptor beta chains in this list originate from one sample, sequenced in a study of read filtering for tumor transcriptome and immune sequencing. From approximately 400 ng of RNA, a library with molecular barcoded alpha/delta and beta/gamma adaptors was made. In TCRdb, the reads were re-called with MiXCR into one record per CDR3 protein. Among about 47,000 distinct CDR3 sequences listed, about 12% were seen once. Sequenced input: a population of CD138-negative cells sorted from bone marrow. The receptors derive from a donor aged 40 or over with multiple myeloma.

Concerning this clonotype: A clone one base away is much larger, so this may be a read error. The chain combines TRBV20-1 with TRBJ2-1, with 8 bases aligning to TRBD2. Germline lookup yields CDR1 DFQATT and CDR2 SNEGSKA (reference sequence). The CDR3 sequence is 17 residues long. The CDR3 DNA sequence: TGCAGTGCTAGATCTTCTAGCGGGTTACGCTCCTACAAGGAGCAGTTCTTC. Protein sequence: CSARSSSGLRSYKEQFF.

Ten or more counts support this clonotype. V gene TRBV30 combines with J gene TRBJ2-7; 8 bases fit TRBD2. The CDR3 has 11 residues. Germline values: CDR1 GTSNPN, CDR2 SVGIG (reference sequence). J was trimmed by 7 bases and V by 2 bases; bases with no gene match: 1. CDR3 residues: CAWSLAGEQYF. The CDR3 DNA reads TGTGCCTGGAGTCTAGCGGGTGAGCAGTACTTC.

This clonotype has ten or more counts. V usage is TRBV20-1 and J usage is TRBJ1-1; unclear D gene. The V gene lost 2 bases and the J gene lost 10 bases, with 17 bases spanning the gap. Per germline, CDR1 DFQATT and CDR2 SNEGSKA (reference sequence). The CDR3 sequence is 13 residues long. The CDR3 protein is CSARQAIGRLAFF. CDR3 bases: TGCAGTGCTAGACAGGCCATCGGCCGTTTAGCTTTCTTT.

Comment on this clonotype: It is likely a read error: a sequence one base away is far more abundant. In this CDR3 the conserved last residue, phenylalanine or tryptophan, is missing, so a read error is likely. The V call is TRBV11-1, the J call TRBJ2-1, with D possibly TRBD2 on 5 matching bases. The CDR3 loop spans 12 amino acids. V dropped 5 bases and J dropped 7 bases, with 9 bases sitting between them. Per the germline V gene, CDR1 is SGHAT and CDR2 is FQDESV (reference sequence). CDR3 bases: TGTGCCAGCAGCACCGGACTGAATGAGCAGTTCCTC. Translating gives CASSTGLNEQFL.

This clonotype has at least ten counts. The chain is built from TRBV6-1 and TRBJ2-7; 7 nucleotides align to TRBD1. The CDR3 runs to 13 residues. Trimming removed 7 bases from V and 3 bases from J; junction bases left unmatched: 6. The germline V gene encodes CDR1 MNHNS and CDR2 SASEGT. The CDR3, as DNA: TGTGCCAGCACGACAGGGCTGTACTACGAGCAGTACTTC. It is translated as CASTTGLYYEQYF.

In the case of this clonotype: A much bigger clone sits one base away, suggesting this may be a read error. The V and J genes are TRBV7-2 and TRBJ1-1; a possible D gene is TRBD1 (5 bases). This CDR3 contains 14 residues. Per the germline V gene, CDR1 is SGHTA and CDR2 is FQGNSA. The CDR3 here is CAGSLEAGGTEAFF. Here the CDR3 DNA reads TGTGCCGGCAGCTTAGAAGCTGGGGGGACTGAAGCTTTCTTT.

The sample holds many counts of this clonotype. The genes are TRBV6-6 and TRBJ1-5, with D possibly TRBD1 on 5 matching bases. The CDR3 extends over 14 amino acids. The V and J ends lost 2 bases and 7 bases respectively, with 12 bases between them. From germline, CDR1 is MNHNY and CDR2 SVGAGI (reference sequence). The CDR3 spells CASSYGGGGQPQHF. CDR3 bases: TGTGCCAGCAGTTACGGCGGGGGAGGCCAGCCCCAGCATTTT.

This clonotype was seen a few times. A read error may explain this, as a much larger clone is one base away. The chain joins TRBV28 to TRBJ2-5, with a possible D match to TRBD2 (6 bases). Germline V gene lookup returns CDR1 MDHEN and CDR2 SYDVKM. The CDR3 sequence is 14 residues long. CDR3 in DNA: TGTGCCGGCAGTATCGGCCCGGGGGAGGAGACCCAGTACTTC. Protein product: CAGSIGPGEETQYF.

This clonotype was recorded many times. V gene TRBV29-1 combines with J gene TRBJ1-2; 12 bases match TRBD1. The CDR3 spans 15 residues. Trimming cost V 6 bases and J 8 bases; bases outside gene matches: 13. CDR1 and CDR2 (germline): SQVTM, ANQGSEA. The CDR3, as DNA: TGCAGCGTCGATCTCGGGACAGGGGGCTCGGGAGGCTACACCTTC. This translates into CSVDLGTGGSGGYTF.

Ten or more counts support this clonotype. The chain has TRBV4-1 and TRBJ2-5, with 10 positions matching TRBD2. J was trimmed by 0 bases and V by 4 bases; bases with no gene match: 11. CDR1 and CDR2 (germline): MGHRA, YSYEKL. The CDR3 loop spans 18 amino acids. The CDR3 region is CASSPRTSGANNQETQYF. In DNA form, the CDR3 reads TGCGCCAGCAGCCCCCGAACTAGCGGGGCCAACAACCAAGAGACCCAGTACTTC.

This clonotype was seen ten or more times. The CDR3 coding sequence is TGTGCCAGTAGTATAGGGGCAGGGAAAGTTCGCTCCCAAGAGACCCAGTACTTC. Translated: CASSIGAGKVRSQETQYF. V gene TRBV19 combines with J gene TRBJ2-5, with a tentative D call TRBD1 (5 bases). With 1 base removed from V and 1 base from J, the gap between germline ends came to 19 bases. The CDR3 has 18 amino acids. Germline lookup yields CDR1 LNHDA and CDR2 SQIVND (reference sequence).

In this sample, this clonotype turned up many times. The V gene is TRBV5-1, the J gene TRBJ2-5; TRBD1 matches 12 bases. The CDR3 is made up of 15 amino acids. Trimming took 3 bases from V and 4 from J; bases not matched to a gene: 4. Per germline, CDR1 SGHRS and CDR2 YFSETQ. This CDR3 reads CASSWGQGAGETQYF. CDR3 nucleotides: TGCGCCAGCAGCTGGGGACAGGGGGCTGGAGAGACCCAGTACTTC.

In regard to this clonotype: A much larger clone lies a single base off, so this may be a read error. This CDR3 is missing its conserved last phenylalanine or tryptophan, likely due to a read error. DNA of the CDR3: TGTGCCAGCAGCTTAAGGGCAGATACGCAGTATTGT. The encoded protein is CASSLRADTQYC. This chain connects TRBV7-8 to TRBJ2-3, with D hard to call. Looked up from germline, CDR1 is SGHVS and CDR2 is FQNEAQ. Trimming stripped 2 bases from V and 4 bases from J, with 4 bases between. The CDR3 covers 12 residues.

This clonotype was detected ten times or more. The V and J genes are TRBV5-1 and TRBJ2-5; the D is unclear. The CDR3 contains 13 residues. V was trimmed by 5 bases and J by 4 bases, leaving 12 bases between them. In germline, CDR1 is SGHRS, CDR2 YFSETQ. CDR3 residues: CASSAALAETQYF. The DNA for the CDR3 is TGCGCCAGCAGTGCAGCTTTGGCAGAGACCCAGTACTTC.

This clonotype was observed many times. The chain is built from TRBV20-1 and TRBJ2-7; 10 bases agree with TRBD2. J lost 6 bases, V lost 2 bases, and 19 bases had no gene match. Germline V CDR1 and CDR2: DFQATT, SNEGSKA (reference sequence). The CDR3 has 18 residues. CDR3 sequence (DNA): TGCAGTGCTAGAATACGGCTAGCGGGAGTGGGATCGAGAGTCGAGCAGTACTTC. Amino acids: CSARIRLAGVGSRVEQYF.

This clonotype was counted many times. The rearrangement uses TRBV19 and TRBJ1-5; TRBD1 might be the D (6 bases). Trimming cost V 7 bases and J 6 bases, with 16 bases left between them. Germline V CDR1 and CDR2: LNHDA, SQIVND (reference sequence). The CDR3 has 14 residues. The CDR3 nucleotides are TGTGCCAGTATGGGATGGGGGGCACTTCAGCCCCAGCATTTT. This sequence encodes CASMGWGALQPQHF.

This clonotype appeared many times. The gene calls are TRBV7-9 and TRBJ2-3, with TRBD2 matching 11 bases. The germline CDR1 and CDR2 sequences are SEHNR and FQNEAQ (reference sequence). CDR3 length: 15 amino acids. The junction had 1 base not matched to a gene; V was cut back by 1 base and J by 4 bases. This chain's CDR3 is CASSLVLAGADTQYF. CDR3 nucleotide sequence: TGTGCCAGCAGCTTAGTACTAGCGGGAGCAGATACGCAGTATTTT.

This clonotype was counted at least ten times. J is TRBJ1-1 and V is TRBV15; a weak D match, TRBD1 (5 bases). The CDR3 runs to 15 residues. Germline values: CDR1 LNHNV, CDR2 YYDKDF (reference sequence). With 4 bases removed from V and 4 bases from J, the gap between germline ends came to 16 bases. DNA of the CDR3: TGTGCCACCAGCACCCCCCCGGGGCTAGGCACTGAAGCTTTCTTT. It specifies CATSTPPGLGTEAFF.

This clonotype was counted at least ten times. The V and J genes are TRBV6-1 and TRBJ2-1; a weak D match, TRBD1 (6 bases). CDR1 is MNHNS and CDR2 is SASEGT in the germline V gene. V dropped 2 bases and J dropped 3 bases, with 17 bases sitting between them. This CDR3 region has 17 residues. This CDR3 reads CASSEKGTPYDYNEQFF. In nucleotides, the CDR3 is TGTGCCAGCAGTGAAAAAGGGACACCATACGACTACAATGAGCAGTTCTTC.

This clonotype was detected many times. This chain connects TRBV7-9 to TRBJ2-1; TRBD1 matches at 7 bases. CDR1 and CDR2 from the germline V gene are SEHNR and FQNEAQ (reference sequence). V shed 4 bases and J 4 bases; nucleotides not matched to a gene: 4. This CDR3 comprises 14 residues. The CDR3 region is CASSWTGEYNEQFF. The CDR3 region has the DNA TGTGCCAGCAGCTGGACAGGAGAATACAATGAGCAGTTCTTC.

This clonotype has at least ten counts. This chain connects TRBV20-1 to TRBJ2-7; a possible D gene is TRBD1 (6 bases). Germline V gene lookup returns CDR1 DFQATT and CDR2 SNEGSKA (reference sequence). This CDR3 contains 15 residues. Trimming pared 3 bases from V and 3 bases from J, leaving 18 bases between. This CDR3 is CSASRQDSIFYEQYF. The CDR3, as DNA: TGCAGTGCTAGTAGACAGGACTCTATATTCTACGAGCAGTACTTC.

Ten or more counts support this clonotype. The chain employs TRBV7-3 and TRBJ2-7; D uncertain. CDR3 size: 10 residues. With 11 bases removed from V and 6 bases from J, the gap between germline ends came to 11 bases. Germline V gene sequence: CDR1 SGHTA, CDR2 FQGTGA. CDR3 in DNA: TGTGCCGTCCGCCAGACCGAGCAGTACTTC. Its translation is CAVRQTEQYF.

This clonotype occurred many times. The chain has TRBV5-1 and TRBJ2-7; TRBD1 agrees at 7 bases. Germline V gene sequence: CDR1 SGHRS, CDR2 YFSETQ. The CDR3 has 16 residues. V lost 0 bases and J lost 2; bases outside the gene matches: 8. The CDR3 protein is CASSLATGTATYEQYF. The CDR3 nucleotides are TGCGCCAGCAGCTTGGCCACCGGGACAGCGACCTACGAGCAGTACTTC.

About this clonotype itself: A far more abundant clone sits one base away, making this likely a read error. The chain joins TRBV7-8 to TRBJ2-1; TRBD1 agrees at 9 bases. Losses at the gene ends were 5 bases for V and 6 bases for J; bases not matched to a gene: 8. CDR1 is SGHVS and CDR2 is FQNEAQ in the germline V gene. This CDR3 spans 15 amino acids. This chain's CDR3 is CASSLRGTGCNEQFF. The CDR3 bases are TGTGCCAGCAGCCTTAGAGGGACAGGGTGCAATGAGCAGTTCTTC.

This clonotype was counted at least ten times. The chain is built from TRBV5-1 and TRBJ2-7; D is undetermined. Trimming left V 0 bases short and J 3 bases short, with 4 bases between. The germline V gene encodes CDR1 SGHRS and CDR2 YFSETQ. The CDR3 is made up of 12 amino acids. The CDR3 is CASSLDNYEQYF. The CDR3 DNA reads TGCGCCAGCAGCTTGGACAACTACGAGCAGTACTTC.

Many counts were recorded for this clonotype. This chain uses TRBV20-1 with TRBJ2-1; TRBD1 is a possible D gene (6 bases). This CDR3 spans 10 amino acids. The ends were cut back, 5 bases at V and 13 bases at J, with 12 bases in the middle. Germline CDR1 is DFQATT and CDR2 is SNEGSKA (reference sequence). The CDR3 region is CSARQGHQFF. Here the CDR3 DNA reads TGCAGTGCTCGGCAGGGACACCAGTTCTTC.

This clonotype was seen repeatedly, ten times or more. V gene TRBV5-1 combines with J gene TRBJ2-2, with D possibly being TRBD2 (5 bases). This CDR3 comprises 15 residues. Looked up from germline, CDR1 is SGHRS and CDR2 is YFSETQ. The V and J ends lost 0 bases and 7 bases respectively, with 13 bases between them. CDR3 coding DNA: TGCGCCAGCAGCTTGGAAGGGAGTTCGAACGGGGAGCTGTTTTTT. Its translation: CASSLEGSSNGELFF.

Many counts were recorded for this clonotype. The chain joins TRBV7-2 to TRBJ2-3, with unresolved D. The V and J ends lost 3 bases and 3 bases respectively, with 10 bases between them. From germline, CDR1 is SGHTA and CDR2 FQGNSA. This CDR3 comprises 14 residues. The CDR3 DNA reads as TGTGCCAGCAGCTTCCTATCCCATACAGATACGCAGTATTTT. This codes for CASSFLSHTDTQYF.

Only a few counts were recorded for this clonotype. This chain connects TRBV29-1 to TRBJ2-7; 9 bases are a match to TRBD2. Per the germline V gene, CDR1 is SQVTM and CDR2 is ANQGSEA. The length of the CDR3 is 17 residues. The ends lost 4 bases at V and 3 bases at J; junction bases unmatched: 16. The CDR3: CSVVGRVWTSENYEQYF. Here the CDR3 DNA reads TGCAGCGTTGTGGGGCGAGTGTGGACTAGCGAAAACTACGAGCAGTACTTC.

This clonotype has a count of ten or more. The gene calls are TRBV28 and TRBJ1-1, with a weak D call TRBD1 (6 bases). V lost 10 bases and J lost 2, with 11 bases in between. CDR3 length: 12 amino acids. CDR1 is MDHEN, CDR2 SYDVKM, per germline. As DNA, the CDR3 is TGTGCCACCTGGGGGGCAAACACTGAAGCTTTCTTT. Residues: CATWGANTEAFF. The full variable domain, rest sourced from reference TRBV28 and TRBJ1-1, is DVKVTQSSRYLVKRTGEKVFLECVQDMDHENMFWYRQDPGLGLRLIYFSYDVKMKEKGDIPEGYSVSREKKERFSLILESASTNQTSMYLCATWGANTEAFFGQGTRLTVV.